Each of the 15 T cell receptor beta chains below was sequenced from the same sample in a study of blood T cell repertoires in COVID-19. The protocol was immunoSEQ multiplex PCR, while the TCRdb copy is restricted to in-frame clones and leaves out a portion. The repertoire holds about 220,000 clones, with approximately 86% as singletons. Source material: peripheral blood. The source is a woman older than 75 with acute or convalescent COVID-19.

This chain links TRBV7-2 with TRBJ1-1, with 10 positions matching TRBD1. CDR3 length equals 15 residues. CDR1 is SGHTA and CDR2 is FQGNSA in the germline V gene. The trim removed 0 bases at V and 7 bases at J, leaving 5 bases unmatched. The DNA for the CDR3 is TGTGCCAGCAGCTTAGCCTCCGGGACAGGGGTTGAAGCTTTCTTT. Its translation is CASSLASGTGVEAFF.

The table lists this clone with a few counts. The rearrangement joins TRBV27 to TRBJ1-2; 8 bases fit TRBD1. Per germline, CDR1 MNHEY and CDR2 SMNVEV (reference sequence). The CDR3 extends over 15 amino acids. The V and J ends lost 5 bases and 2 bases, in that order; junction bases with no gene match: 7. CDR3 nucleotide sequence: TGTGCCAGCAGTCTCGACAGGGGCCCAAACTATGGCTACACCTTC. This codes for CASSLDRGPNYGYTF.

The J gene is TRBJ1-6, the V gene TRBV18; D not certain. The V gene lost 2 bases and the J gene lost 8 bases, with 7 bases spanning the gap. Germline V gene lookup returns CDR1 KGHSH and CDR2 LQKENI. The CDR3 is made up of 13 amino acids. The CDR3 nucleotides read TGTGCCAGCTCACCAAACCGCGATTCACCCCTCCACTTT. As protein: CASSPNRDSPLHF.

The sample holds many counts of this clone. The chain carries TRBV7-3 and TRBJ2-7, with TRBD2 matching over 11 bases. The CDR3 consists of 16 residues. Unmatched junction bases numbered 7, after V lost 2 bases and J lost 4 bases. Germline lookup yields CDR1 SGHTA and CDR2 FQGTGA. The CDR3 nucleotides read TGTGCCAGCAGCTTATCCGGGACTAGCGGTGATTACGAGCAGTACTTC. As protein: CASSLSGTSGDYEQYF.

This clone has just one count. CDR3 coding DNA: TGTGCCAGTAGTATAGCCGGGGGTAGCAATCAGCCCCAGCATTTT. Protein product: CASSIAGGSNQPQHF. The genes are TRBV19 and TRBJ1-5; D may be TRBD1 (5 bases). The ends were cut back, 1 base at V and 0 bases at J, with 7 bases in the middle. The CDR3 spans 15 residues. Germline loops: CDR1 LNHDA, CDR2 SQIVND (reference sequence).

The genes are TRBV29-1 and TRBJ1-3; D might be TRBD1 (6 bases). V lost 7 bases and J 2 bases, leaving 15 bases between the germline ends. The CDR3 consists of 14 residues. Germline CDR1 SQVTM, CDR2 ANQGSEA. The chain's CDR3 is CSATQGNTGNTIYF. The CDR3 DNA follows: TGCAGCGCCACACAGGGCAACACTGGAAACACCATATATTTT.

CDR3 nucleotide sequence: TGTGCCAGCATTAGTGGTAGGAACACTGAAGCTTTCTTT. Encoded protein: CASISGRNTEAFF. V is TRBV2 and J is TRBJ1-1, with D unclear. CDR1 SNHLY and CDR2 FYNNEI come from the germline V gene. Trimming left V 7 bases short and J 1 base short, with 10 bases between. CDR3 length: 13 amino acids.

The DNA of the CDR3 is TGTGCCAGCAGTGTTGAGGGGGCCCTCTACGAGCAGTACTTC. Protein product: CASSVEGALYEQYF. This rearrangement joins TRBV2 to TRBJ2-7, with TRBD1 matching over 7 bases. The V gene end was trimmed by 4 bases and the J gene end by 3 bases; junction bases not matched to a gene: 6. There are 14 residues in the CDR3. The germline V gene encodes CDR1 SNHLY and CDR2 FYNNEI.

The DNA of the CDR3 is TGTGCCAGCAGCGATTACAGGTCCTACGAGCAGTACTTC. Translating gives CASSDYRSYEQYF. The chain employs TRBV9 and TRBJ2-7; the D gene is possibly TRBD1 (5 bases). This CDR3 has 13 residues. CDR1 and CDR2 (germline): SGDLS, YYNGEE. Trimming cost V 3 bases and J 1 base, with 8 bases left between them.

V and J are TRBV19 and TRBJ1-1; 8 bases are shared with TRBD1. The CDR3 has 15 amino acids. J was trimmed by 10 bases and V by 7 bases; bases with no gene match: 17. CDR1 and CDR2 from the germline V gene are LNHDA and SQIVND (reference sequence). The CDR3 bases are TGTGCCAGTAACCCAACCGGGACAGGCGGGTTTTCAGCTTTCTTT. Protein: CASNPTGTGGFSAFF.

This chain uses TRBV6-5 with TRBJ2-7; D may be TRBD1 (5 bases). The CDR3 has 14 residues. Between the trimmed V and J ends, which lost 0 bases and 2 bases, there was a span of 8 bases. The germline CDR1 and CDR2 sequences are MNHEY and SVGAGI. The CDR3 nucleotides are TGTGCCAGCAGTTACTCTGACAGTACCTACGAGCAGTACTTC. Encoded protein: CASSYSDSTYEQYF.

J is TRBJ2-6 and V is TRBV3-1 (or the pseudogene TRBV3-2), with unresolved D. Germline V gene lookup returns CDR1 LGHDT and CDR2 YNNKEL (reference sequence). V dropped 2 bases and J dropped 0 bases, with 11 bases sitting between them. CDR3 length equals 17 residues. The chain's CDR3 is CASSQYPGHSGANVLTF. Written as DNA, the CDR3 is TGTGCCAGCAGCCAATACCCAGGCCACTCTGGGGCCAACGTCCTGACTTTC.

This clone was observed a single time. This specimen includes other DNA sequences encoding the same CDR3. The V and J genes are TRBV29-1 and TRBJ1-1; D not resolved. This CDR3 has 13 amino acids. Germline V CDR1 and CDR2: SQVTM, ANQGSEA. The germline V and J ends were trimmed by 3 bases and 5 bases, with 13 bases remaining between them. CDR3 bases: TGCAGCGTTGACCCCAAGGGAGGGACTGAAGCTTTCTTT. It codes for CSVDPKGGTEAFF.

This clone was counted a single time. The V call is TRBV7-2, the J call TRBJ1-1; D call uncertain. CDR1 is SGHTA and CDR2 is FQGNSA in the germline V gene. The CDR3 has 14 amino acids. Trimming stripped 2 bases from V and 5 bases from J, with 12 bases between. The CDR3 loop is CASSLTGIGTEAFF. The CDR3 DNA sequence: TGTGCCAGCAGCTTAACGGGAATCGGGACTGAAGCTTTCTTT. Supplemented by reference TRBV7-2 and TRBJ1-1, the full variable domain reads GAGVSQSPSNKVTEKGKDVELRCDPISGHTALYWYRQSLGQGLEFLIYFQGNSAPDKSGLPSDRFSAERTGGSVSTLTIQRTQQEDSAVYLCASSLTGIGTEAFFGQGTRLTVV.

This clone was seen a handful of times. V is TRBV5-1 and J is TRBJ2-7; 8 bases fit TRBD1. The germline V gene has CDR1 SGHRS and CDR2 YFSETQ. With 0 bases clipped from V and 3 bases from J, the junction kept 5 bases outside the gene matches. The CDR3 totals 15 residues. Here the CDR3 reads CASSLGQGAYYEQYF. The CDR3 DNA is TGCGCCAGCAGCTTGGGCCAGGGGGCTTACTACGAGCAGTACTTC.